Here is one TCR beta chain with its context. V lost 5 bases to trimming and J lost 3 bases; unmatched junction nucleotides: 7. The CDR3 totals 16 residues. The germline gives CDR1 MNHEY, CDR2 SMNVEV (reference sequence). Together with a sample-barcoded 5' primer, a J-beta primer mix was included in a second PCR lasting about 7 to 11 cycles. CDR3-containing paired-end reads numbered at least 2.5 million in each sample. TCRdb redid the calling of the 5' RACE reads with MiXCR, one entry per CDR3 protein. The table has fewer than 800,000 distinct CDR3 sequences, 20% to 25% seen once; the top ten hold 9% to 9.5%. The data stem from a study of blood T cells in healthy people across ages. The data also belong to a second study, concerning T cells of mothers and their children. As that study records: Related mother-child pairs shared slightly more overlap than unrelated pairs, but the difference was non-significant.

This sequence originates from a boy aged 5-17 years in good health. Sequencing was carried out using blood. V usage is TRBV27 and J usage is TRBJ2-5, with 12 bases lining up with TRBD1. The CDR3 region is CASSIGTGGVEETQYF. The CDR3 DNA is TGTGCCAGCAGTATAGGGACAGGGGGCGTCGAAGAGACCCAGTACTTC.